This T cell receptor beta chain was recovered during a study of tumor-infiltrating lymphocytes in oesophageal squamous cell carcinoma. Germline lookup yields CDR1 SGHTA and CDR2 FQGTGA. V gave up 5 bases and J gave up 0 bases, with 7 bases separating them. CDR3 size: 13 residues. TCRdb re-called the PCR reads through MiXCR, storing one row per CDR3 protein. In the table there are under 20,000 distinct CDR3 sequences, 39% of which are singletons. This clonotype was seen more than once but under ten times. The V call is TRBV7-3, the J call TRBJ2-5; weak D call: TRBD2 (5 bases). The receptor was derived from a male donor with esophageal squamous cell carcinoma. Sequencing was performed on esophageal tumor tissue. The CDR3 DNA sequence: TGTGCCAGCAGCAGGGAGTACCAAGAGACCCAGTACTTC. As protein: CASSREYQETQYF. Looking up the rest from reference TRBV7-3 and TRBJ2-5 gives the full variable domain: GAGVSQTPSNKVTEKGKYVELRCDPISGHTALYWYRQSLGQGPEFLIYFQGTGAADDSGLPNDRFFAVRPEGSVSTLKIQRTERGDSAVYLCASSREYQETQYFGPGTRLLVL.